Listed below are T cell receptor beta chains from one sample, sequenced in a study of neurological immune-mediated disorders. TCRdb used MiXCR to reprocess the 5' RACE reads, holding one entry per CDR3 protein. The sample consists of about 40,000 distinct CDR3 sequences, around 2.5% of them appearing once. Material for sequencing was PBMCs. Receptors were obtained from a man in his forties or fifties with multiple sclerosis. The CDR3 runs from the conserved cysteine through the conserved F or W. D genes are given only for firm matches. The listing skips clone size in some rows; elsewhere it reads once, few, many or a size class.

clone_size: many
d_call: TRBD1
v_call: TRBV6-6
j_call: TRBJ2-2
cdr3_nt: TGTGCCAGCAGGCGTCCGGGACAGGGGACTTCGGGGGAGCTGTTTTTT
cdr3_aa: CASRRPGQGTSGELFF

clone_size: NA
d_call: NA
v_call: TRBV5-1
j_call: TRBJ2-1
cdr3_nt: TGCGCCAGCAGCACGGACGGGACACAGGCCTACAATGAGCAGTTCTTC
cdr3_aa: CASSTDGTQAYNEQFF

clone_size: many
d_call: NA
v_call: TRBV7-3
j_call: TRBJ2-5
cdr3_nt: TGTGCCAGCAGCTCACAGGGTTGGGAGACCCAGTACTTC
cdr3_aa: CASSSQGWETQYF

clone_size: many
d_call: NA
v_call: TRBV29-1
j_call: TRBJ1-2
cdr3_nt: TGCAGCGTTGGAGGGGCAAATAAGGATGGCTACACCTTC
cdr3_aa: CSVGGANKDGYTF

clone_size: few
d_call: NA
v_call: TRBV7-2
j_call: TRBJ2-1
cdr3_nt: TGTGCCAGCAGCATACGAAGGTATGGAGATGAGCAGTTCTTC
cdr3_aa: CASSIRRYGDEQFF

clone_size: many
d_call: NA
v_call: TRBV29-1
j_call: TRBJ2-1
cdr3_nt: TGCAGCGTTGGACAGACCAAATACAATGAGCAGTTCTTC
cdr3_aa: CSVGQTKYNEQFF

clone_size: many
d_call: NA
v_call: TRBV5-1
j_call: TRBJ2-7
cdr3_nt: TGCGCCAGCAGCTTGGGACAGGTCAAGGACGAGCAGTACTTC
cdr3_aa: CASSLGQVKDEQYF

clone_size: NA
d_call: NA
v_call: TRBV5-1
j_call: TRBJ1-6
cdr3_nt: TGCGCCAGCAGCCCGAAGTCCCCTGCGAGTGATACACCCCTCCACTTT
cdr3_aa: CASSPKSPASDTPLHF

clone_size: many
d_call: NA
v_call: TRBV12-3/TRBV12-4
j_call: TRBJ2-5
cdr3_nt: TGTGCCAGCAGTTTCCTGTCTCCGGAGACCCAGTACTTC
cdr3_aa: CASSFLSPETQYF

clone_size: many
d_call: NA
v_call: TRBV7-9
j_call: TRBJ2-7
cdr3_nt: TGTGCCAGCAGCTTCTATACCACCTACGAGCAGTACTTC
cdr3_aa: CASSFYTTYEQYF

clone_size: many
d_call: TRBD2
v_call: TRBV7-2
j_call: TRBJ2-3
cdr3_nt: TGTGCCAGCAGCTTACTAGCGGGGCCTAGCACAGATACGCAGTATTTT
cdr3_aa: CASSLLAGPSTDTQYF

clone_size: many
d_call: TRBD2
v_call: TRBV29-1
j_call: TRBJ2-3
cdr3_nt: TGCAGCGTTGTGGGACTAGCGCCGGTCACAGATACGCAGTATTTT
cdr3_aa: CSVVGLAPVTDTQYF

clone_size: many
d_call: TRBD1
v_call: TRBV3-1
j_call: TRBJ1-1
cdr3_nt: TGTGCCAGCAGCCCCTGGGACAGGGGAAACACTGAAGCTTTCTTT
cdr3_aa: CASSPWDRGNTEAFF

clone_size: many
d_call: NA
v_call: TRBV5-1
j_call: TRBJ2-3
cdr3_nt: TGCGCCAGCAGCTTAACATCTCTTCCAGATACGCAGTATTTT
cdr3_aa: CASSLTSLPDTQYF

clone_size: medium-sized
d_call: NA
v_call: TRBV20-1
j_call: TRBJ2-5
cdr3_nt: TGCAGTGCTAGACCCACGGCGGGTAAAGAGACCCAGTACTTC
cdr3_aa: CSARPTAGKETQYF

clone_size: many
d_call: TRBD1
v_call: TRBV11-3
j_call: TRBJ1-5
cdr3_nt: TGTGCCAGCAGCCCGGCAGGGGGAAATCAGCCCCAGCATTTT
cdr3_aa: CASSPAGGNQPQHF

clone_size: many
d_call: NA
v_call: TRBV28
j_call: TRBJ1-2
cdr3_nt: TGTGCCAGCAGTTTACATGGTCAGACTAACTATGGCTACACCTTC
cdr3_aa: CASSLHGQTNYGYTF

clone_size: many
d_call: NA
v_call: TRBV20-1
j_call: TRBJ2-5
cdr3_nt: TGCAGTCAAACGTCTCAGGGCAACCAAGAGACCCAGTACTTC
cdr3_aa: CSQTSQGNQETQYF

clone_size: NA
d_call: TRBD1
v_call: TRBV2
j_call: TRBJ1-6
cdr3_nt: TGTGCCAGCAGCTGGGACCGGGACAGGGGTTCTCACAATTCACCCCTCCACTTT
cdr3_aa: CASSWDRDRGSHNSPLHF

clone_size: many
d_call: TRBD2
v_call: TRBV10-3
j_call: TRBJ2-1
cdr3_nt: TGTGCCATCAGTGAGTCGACTAGCGGGGTGTTTACTGAGCAGTTCTTC
cdr3_aa: CAISESTSGVFTEQFF

clone_size: many
d_call: NA
v_call: TRBV5-1
j_call: TRBJ2-3
cdr3_nt: TGCGCCACCCGGAAGGGAGACATCGGCACAGATACGCAGTATTTT
cdr3_aa: CATRKGDIGTDTQYF

clone_size: many
d_call: NA
v_call: TRBV6-2/TRBV6-3
j_call: TRBJ1-1
cdr3_nt: TGTGCCAGCAGTTACAGGGGGTATGTCTCTGAAGCTTTCTTT
cdr3_aa: CASSYRGYVSEAFF

clone_size: many
d_call: NA
v_call: TRBV3-1
j_call: TRBJ2-1
cdr3_nt: TGTGCCAGCAGCCCAAGGGGGGCCGGCTCCTACAATGAGCAGTTCTTC
cdr3_aa: CASSPRGAGSYNEQFF

clone_size: many
d_call: TRBD1
v_call: TRBV4-1
j_call: TRBJ2-7
cdr3_nt: TGCGCCAGCAGCCTCGCGGACAGGGATGGCGAGCAGTACTTC
cdr3_aa: CASSLADRDGEQYF

clone_size: many
d_call: NA
v_call: TRBV29-1
j_call: TRBJ1-2
cdr3_nt: TGCAGCGTTGAAGAAATGGCAGGGCATGGCTACACCTTC
cdr3_aa: CSVEEMAGHGYTF

clone_size: NA
d_call: TRBD2
v_call: TRBV27
j_call: TRBJ2-1
cdr3_nt: TGTGCCAGCAGTCCCCTGACGGGCGGGGGGTTCAATGAGCAGTTCTTC
cdr3_aa: CASSPLTGGGFNEQFF

clone_size: many
d_call: NA
v_call: TRBV15
j_call: TRBJ1-1
cdr3_nt: TGTGCCACCAGCAGAGAGTTGAACACTGAAGCTTTCTTT
cdr3_aa: CATSRELNTEAFF

clone_size: many
d_call: NA
v_call: TRBV7-6
j_call: TRBJ2-7
cdr3_nt: TGTGCCAGCACAACCGGGCATGGTCAGTACGAGCAGTACTTC
cdr3_aa: CASTTGHGQYEQYF

clone_size: many
d_call: TRBD2
v_call: TRBV20-1
j_call: TRBJ2-3
cdr3_nt: TGCAGTGCTGCCGGACTAGCGGGGGGCCGGGGCACAGATACGCAGTATTTT
cdr3_aa: CSAAGLAGGRGTDTQYF

clone_size: many
d_call: TRBD2
v_call: TRBV7-9
j_call: TRBJ2-6
cdr3_nt: TGTGCCAGCGCTACTAGCGGGGGTGATTCTGGGGCCAACGTCCTGACTTTC
cdr3_aa: CASATSGGDSGANVLTF

clone_size: many
d_call: NA
v_call: TRBV10-2
j_call: TRBJ2-2
cdr3_nt: TGCGCCAGCAGGGCGGGGCGCGCCACCGGGGAGCTGTTTTTT
cdr3_aa: CASRAGRATGELFF

clone_size: many
d_call: NA
v_call: TRBV5-1
j_call: TRBJ2-7
cdr3_nt: TGCGCCAGCAGCTTGTCCCTTAGAGACGAGCAGTACTTC
cdr3_aa: CASSLSLRDEQYF

clone_size: many
d_call: NA
v_call: TRBV5-5
j_call: TRBJ2-1
cdr3_nt: TGTGCCAGCAGCTTGGTGGGGTCCCGGGTGGAGGAGTTCTTC
cdr3_aa: CASSLVGSRVEEFF

clone_size: many
d_call: NA
v_call: TRBV5-1
j_call: TRBJ2-2
cdr3_nt: TGCGCCAGCAGCCCGCCGGGCAGGACGAACACCGGGGAGCTGTTTTTT
cdr3_aa: CASSPPGRTNTGELFF